This is a list of T cell receptor beta chains from one sample in a study of neurological immune-mediated disorders. A single record per CDR3 protein comes from TCRdb applying MiXCR to the 5' RACE reads. The sample holds about 31,000 distinct CDR3 sequences; roughly 15% are singletons and the top ten take approximately 5%. Sequences were obtained from CD4+ T cells from blood. The receptors were sampled from a female donor with HTLV-1-associated myelopathy (HAM/TSP). The CDR3 runs from the conserved cysteine through the conserved F or W. The D gene is left open where the match is weak. Clone size is shown for a subset of rows, as once, few, many or a class of expanded clone.

clone_size j_call d_call v_call cdr3_aa cdr3_nt
many TRBJ2-3 TRBD1 TRBV6-5 CASWGQGLADTQYF TGTGCCAGCTGGGGACAGGGCCTCGCAGATACGCAGTATTTT
many TRBJ2-1 TRBD2 TRBV7-8 CASSPFRGDYNEQFF TGTGCCAGCAGCCCCTTTCGGGGGGACTACAATGAGCAGTTCTTC
many TRBJ2-7 TRBD2 TRBV10-3 CAISAASGYSYEQYF TGTGCCATCAGCGCCGCTAGCGGTTACTCCTACGAGCAGTACTTC
many TRBJ2-7 TRBD2 TRBV10-3 CASTGTSSDEQYF TGTGCCAGCACCGGGACTAGCAGCGACGAGCAGTACTTC
many TRBJ2-1 . TRBV20-1 CSARGGAYNEQFF TGCAGTGCTAGAGGGGGCGCCTACAATGAGCAGTTCTTC
many TRBJ1-6 TRBD1 TRBV6-5 CASISSPGTGDSPLHF TGTGCCAGCATTTCATCCCCGGGGACAGGGGATTCACCCCTCCACTTT
. TRBJ1-1 . TRBV5-1 CASSTQGLTYEQYFGPGTEAFF .
many TRBJ2-1 . TRBV15 CATSELERWQFF TGTGCCACCAGCGAGCTTGAGCGGTGGCAGTTCTTC
many TRBJ2-2 . TRBV4-2 CASSRLAGELFF TGTGCCAGCAGCCGACTAGCCGGGGAGCTGTTTTTT
many TRBJ2-3 . TRBV5-1 CASSFGLDTDTQYF TGCGCCAGCAGCTTCGGGCTAGACACAGATACGCAGTATTTT
many TRBJ2-5 . TRBV5-1 CASREGVEETQYF TGCGCCAGCAGGGAGGGGGTAGAAGAGACCCAGTACTTC
many TRBJ2-1 TRBD1 TRBV5-4 CASSPRYGDRNEQFF TGTGCCAGCAGCCCGCGATATGGGGACAGGAATGAGCAGTTCTTC
. TRBJ2-1 TRBD2 TRBV27 CASSFQGVVAGRYEQFF TGTGCCAGCAGTTTCCAAGGGGTGGTAGCGGGGCGGTATGAGCAGTTCTTC
many TRBJ2-5 TRBD2 TRBV6-6 CASSYPSGGWETQYF TGTGCCAGCAGTTACCCGTCGGGGGGATGGGAGACCCAGTACTTC
many TRBJ1-3 . TRBV7-2 CASSVGVSGNTIYF TGTGCCAGCAGCGTCGGGGTCTCTGGAAACACCATATATTTT
many TRBJ2-5 TRBD2 TRBV20-1 CSAMTGGDQETQYF TGCAGTGCTATGACGGGGGGGGACCAAGAGACCCAGTACTTC
many TRBJ1-1 . TRBV20-1 CSASVGMNTEAFF TGCAGTGCTAGTGTTGGGATGAACACTGAAGCTTTCTTT
. TRBJ2-7 TRBD2 TRBV5-6 CASSRTGNSGSRPDF TGTGCCAGCAGCAGGACCGGGAATAGCGGGTCCCGACCGGACTTC
many TRBJ1-1 . TRBV4-3 CASSPGANTEAFF TGCGCCAGCAGCCCGGGGGCGAACACTGAAGCTTTCTTT
few TRBJ2-4 TRBD1 TRBV5-1 CASSKDRGDNIQYF TGCGCCAGCAGCAAGGACAGGGGAGATAACATTCAGTACTTC
many TRBJ2-3 TRBD1 TRBV20-1 CSARDLVRQGAADTQYF TGCAGTGCTAGAGATTTAGTGAGACAGGGGGCCGCGGATACGCAGTATTTT
many TRBJ2-4 TRBD1 TRBV15 CATSAGGLTKNIQYF TGTGCCACCAGCGCAGGGGGCCTAACCAAAAACATTCAGTACTTC
. TRBJ1-1 . TRBV6-1 CASDSGAVNTEAFF TGTGCCAGCGATTCAGGGGCGGTGAACACTGAAGCTTTCTTT
medium-sized TRBJ2-3 TRBD2 TRBV20-1 CSARSSGGDSTDTQYF TGCAGTGCTAGATCCAGCGGGGGAGACAGCACAGATACGCAGTATTTT
many TRBJ2-2 TRBD1 TRBV4-3 CASSLGQGFGTGELFF TGCGCCAGCAGCTTGGGACAGGGGTTCGGTACCGGGGAGCTGTTTTTT
. TRBJ2-1 TRBD2 TRBV7-3 CASSIGTSEKNEQFF TGTGCCAGCAGCATTGGGACTAGCGAAAAAAATGAGCAGTTCTTC
many TRBJ2-3 . TRBV29-1 CSVETGNTQYF TGCAGCGTTGAAACCGGCAATACGCAGTATTTT
many TRBJ2-2 . TRBV18 CASSPFVGELFF TGTGCCAGCTCACCATTTGTCGGGGAGCTGTTTTTT
many TRBJ2-3 . TRBV27 CASTEGIEYGTDTQYF TGTGCCAGCACCGAGGGGATTGAGTATGGCACAGATACGCAGTATTTT
. TRBJ2-1 TRBD2 TRBV20-1 CSARDHSSGVYNEQFF TGCAGTGCTAGAGATCATTCTAGCGGGGTCTACAATGAGCAGTTCTTC
many TRBJ1-3 TRBD1 TRBV7-3 CASSAAGTGGANTIYF TGTGCCAGCAGCGCAGCCGGGACAGGGGGCGCGAACACCATATATTTT
many TRBJ1-2 TRBD1 TRBV5-6 CASRRDSYGYTF TGTGCCAGCAGGAGGGACAGCTATGGCTACACCTTC